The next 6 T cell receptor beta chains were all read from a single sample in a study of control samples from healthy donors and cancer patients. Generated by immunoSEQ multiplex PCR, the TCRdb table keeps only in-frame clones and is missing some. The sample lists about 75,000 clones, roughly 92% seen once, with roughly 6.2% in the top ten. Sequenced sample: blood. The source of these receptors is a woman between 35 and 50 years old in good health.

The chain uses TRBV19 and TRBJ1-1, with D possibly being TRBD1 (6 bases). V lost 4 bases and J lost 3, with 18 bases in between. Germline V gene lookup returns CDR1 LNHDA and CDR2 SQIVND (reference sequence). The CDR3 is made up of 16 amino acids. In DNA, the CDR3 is TGTGCCAGTAGTAGCGGGACACCCGGAGCGTACACTGAAGCTTTCTTT. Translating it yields CASSSGTPGAYTEAFF.

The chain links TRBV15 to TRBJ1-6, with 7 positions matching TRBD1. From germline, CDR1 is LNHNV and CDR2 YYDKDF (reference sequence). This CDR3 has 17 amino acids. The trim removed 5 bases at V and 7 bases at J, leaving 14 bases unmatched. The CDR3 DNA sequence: TGTGCCACCAGCCCTAAAGGGGGCTTAAGGGTGAATTCACCCCTCCACTTT. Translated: CATSPKGGLRVNSPLHF.

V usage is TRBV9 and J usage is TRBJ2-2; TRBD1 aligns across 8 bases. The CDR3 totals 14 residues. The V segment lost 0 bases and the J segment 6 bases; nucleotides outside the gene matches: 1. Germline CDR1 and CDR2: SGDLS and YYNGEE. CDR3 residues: CASSVVQGAGELFF. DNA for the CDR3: TGTGCCAGCAGCGTAGTACAGGGGGCCGGGGAGCTGTTTTTT.

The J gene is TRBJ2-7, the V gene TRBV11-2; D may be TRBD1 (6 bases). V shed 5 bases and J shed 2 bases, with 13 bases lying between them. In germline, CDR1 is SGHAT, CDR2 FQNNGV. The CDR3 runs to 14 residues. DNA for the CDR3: TGTGCCAGCAGCCTTAGACGGACAGCCTACGAGCAGTACTTC. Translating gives CASSLRRTAYEQYF.

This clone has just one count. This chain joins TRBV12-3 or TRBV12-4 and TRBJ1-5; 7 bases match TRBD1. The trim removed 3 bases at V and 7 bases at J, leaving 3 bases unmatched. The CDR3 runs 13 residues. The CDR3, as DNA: TGTGCCAGCAGTTTTGCAGGGGGGCAGCCCCAGCATTTT. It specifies CASSFAGGQPQHF.

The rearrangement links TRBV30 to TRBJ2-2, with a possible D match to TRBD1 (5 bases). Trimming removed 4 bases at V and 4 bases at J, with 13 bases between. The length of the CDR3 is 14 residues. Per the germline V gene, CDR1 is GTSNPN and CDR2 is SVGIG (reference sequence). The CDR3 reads CAWNSLTGTGELFF. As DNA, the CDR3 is TGTGCCTGGAACTCTTTAACAGGCACCGGGGAGCTGTTTTTT.